This TCR beta chain was documented in a study of blood T cell repertoires in COVID-19. Germline-derived CDR1 and CDR2 are ENHRY and SYGVKD. This CDR3 contains 15 residues. The ends lost 2 bases at V and 5 bases at J; junction bases unmatched: 6. Method: immunoSEQ multiplex PCR; TCRdb's copy keeps in-frame clones and lacks some. The sample comprises hundreds of thousands of clones, more than 75% of which are singletons, and about 2.1% rests with the top ten. The chain uses TRBV10-3 and TRBJ2-5, with TRBD1 matching 9 bases. The sequencing sample was made of peripheral blood. The sequence was obtained from an older woman with COVID-19, enrolled during active disease. The CDR3 nucleotides are TGTGCCATCAGTGAGACGGGACAGGGCGGGGAGACCCAGTACTTC. Amino acids: CAISETGQGGETQYF.